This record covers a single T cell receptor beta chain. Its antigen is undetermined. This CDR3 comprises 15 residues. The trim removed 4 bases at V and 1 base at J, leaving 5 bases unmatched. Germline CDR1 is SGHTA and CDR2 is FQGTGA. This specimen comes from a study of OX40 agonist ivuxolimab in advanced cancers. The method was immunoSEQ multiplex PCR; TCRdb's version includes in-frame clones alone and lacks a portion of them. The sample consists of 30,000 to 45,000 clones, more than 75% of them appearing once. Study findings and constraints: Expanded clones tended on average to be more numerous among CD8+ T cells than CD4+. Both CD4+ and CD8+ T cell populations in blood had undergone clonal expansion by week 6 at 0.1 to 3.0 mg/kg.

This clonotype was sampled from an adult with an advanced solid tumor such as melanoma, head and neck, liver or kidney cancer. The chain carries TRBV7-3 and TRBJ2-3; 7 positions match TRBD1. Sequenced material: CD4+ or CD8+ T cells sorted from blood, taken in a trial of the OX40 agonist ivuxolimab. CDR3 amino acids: CASSSIGTGTDTQYF. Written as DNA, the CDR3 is TGTGCCAGCAGCTCGATAGGGACAGGCACAGATACGCAGTATTTT.